A single T cell receptor (beta chain) is shown here with its context. Its antigen is still unknown. Two oligonucleotides, mixed equimolar, formed the beta constant-region primer covering TRBC1 and TRBC2. Four rounds of PCR amplified the ligated cDNA using nested alpha and beta constant-region primers plus SP2. Ligation attached a single-stranded oligonucleotide with a 12-nucleotide UMI and the SP2 primer to the cDNA 3' end. One entry per CDR3 protein, called by TCRdb with MiXCR from the UMI-ligation and nested PCR reads. Seen here are roughly 140,000 distinct CDR3 sequences, roughly a fifth observed once, and the top ten hold approximately 0.63%. V lost 0 bases and J lost 6, with 12 bases in between. The germline CDR1 and CDR2 sequences are LNHDA and SQIVND (reference sequence). The CDR3 is 14 residues long. This entry is derived from a study of naive and memory T cell subsets. The study, taken as a whole, reports: Especially in CD8 cells, naive repertoires contained a few larger clonotypes, possibly CD45RA-re-expressing memory cells.

Separate alpha and beta amplification began at the second PCR step. Cells stained for CD3, CD4, CD8, CD45RA, CD27 and viability were sorted into four CD45RA/CD27 subsets. The receptor's source is a human donor in good health. This chain uses TRBV19 with TRBJ2-7; unclear D gene. The material sequenced was naive CD8+ T cells from blood. CDR3 sequence reads: CASSIDWPGGEQYF. The CDR3 DNA reads TGTGCCAGTAGTATAGATTGGCCCGGCGGCGAGCAGTACTTC. Full variable domain (rest looked up from reference TRBV19 and TRBJ2-7): DGGITQSPKYLFRKEGQNVTLSCEQNLNHDAMYWYRQDPGQGLRLIYYSQIVNDFQKGDIAEGYSVSREKKESFPLTVTSAQKNPTAFYLCASSIDWPGGEQYFGPGTRLTVT.